Below, one T cell receptor beta chain is given with its context. This clonotype was observed a single time. Its specific antigen is unknown. Qualities for individual bases were not recorded, and no much larger clone is one base off. One read offers little support. The data originate from a study of CD8 T cells in Susac syndrome (dated by TCRdb to the late 2010s). In terms of the full investigation: The study used repertoire sequencing to test whether antigen drove CD8+ T cell activation and differentiation in Susac syndrome. General conclusions and limits of the study: The number of individuals in the TCR sequencing and HLA analysis was acknowledged as relatively small.

High-throughput TCR beta sequencing profiled peripheral blood CD8+ and CD4+ T cells from healthy donors, Susac syndrome patients and multiple sclerosis patients. Treatment-naive patients with stable or active relapsing-remitting disease fulfilling revised McDonald criteria were used as multiple sclerosis controls. Bulk CD8+ and CD4+ T cells were purified magnetically by negative isolation, whereas CD8+ TEMRA cells were enriched by FACS. Blood was drawn into EDTA tubes, processed within 24 hours, and PBMCs were isolated by density gradient centrifugation. PBMCs intended for TCR sequencing were cryopreserved in liquid nitrogen and thawed later in a water bath at 37 degrees C. The sorted or isolated CD4+, CD8+ and CD8+ TEMRA cells had a purity of 90% or higher. Counted from cysteine to phenylalanine, this CDR3 has 16 amino acids. Only the CDR3 DNA is retained, 48 bases long and in frame from the first base. CDR1 DFQATT and CDR2 SNEGSKA were looked up in the germline V gene (reference sequence). V is clipped by 0 bases and J by 1 base, and the sequence between their germline boundaries is 13 bases long.

RNA was extracted with the RNeasy kit and 0.5 to 1 ug was reverse transcribed using random hexamers. The immunoSEQ multiplex PCR assay, covering 54 Vbeta and 13 Jbeta segments, was used to amplify TCR beta CDR3 regions. PCR amplification bias was corrected using a synthetic template baseline for primer optimization and computational correction. On the study's bioinformatics: Reads were annotated to V, D and J genes according to IMGT and were analyzed with immunoSEQ Analyzer, with only productive sequences retained. Clonality was computed as one minus Shannon entropy normalized by log2 of the number of productive unique sequences. For each patient and control, public and private clones were evaluated within the 100 most prevalent clones. A clone was defined as Susac-specific if it was absent from the healthy and MS cohorts, from roughly 1,000 published viral clones and from other ImmuneACCESS disease sequences. TCRdb reworked the public reads: Q25 trimming with fastp, MiXCR clone assembly, productive beta chains retained. All rows with the same CDR3 protein become a single entry with the most common DNA and genes. These V and J calls rely on TCRdb rather than the paper's analysis. For this sample the table gives roughly 200,000 distinct CDR3 sequences, of which approximately 95% were detected only once. Around 0.082% of the sample is in the top ten clones.

Sequencing used CD4+ T cells from PBMCs. The TCR was taken from a human donor with multiple sclerosis. The rearranged segments are TRBV20-1 and TRBJ1-5; the D gene is possibly TRBD1, with 6 bases matching. The nucleotides read TGCAGTGCTAGAGATGGGCAGGGGATAAGCAATCAGCCCCAGCATTTT. Translated, this is CSARDGQGISNQPQHF.